These 18 T cell receptor beta chains originate from one sample sequenced in a study of sequential checkpoint blockade in melanoma. The protocol was immunoSEQ multiplex PCR, while the TCRdb copy is restricted to in-frame clones and leaves out a portion. Found here are 30,000 to 40,000 clones, roughly four fifths of them singletons; the top ten hold 5.5% to 7%. Treatment described: randomized to nivolumab then ipilimumab (arm A) or the reverse (arm B). The specimen was CD8+ T cells sorted from blood (inferred from file names), collected from a patient given nivolumab and ipilimumab in sequence. The receptor source for this set is a human donor with melanoma.

The chain has TRBV6-5 and TRBJ1-5; possible D gene TRBD1, 6 bases. V was clipped by 8 bases and J by 11 bases, with 22 bases between them. The germline V gene has CDR1 MNHEY and CDR2 SVGAGI. The CDR3 is made up of 14 amino acids. The CDR3 is CASGRTASPLSQHF. CDR3 nucleotide sequence: TGTGCCAGCGGCCGGACAGCCTCCCCCTTGTCCCAGCATTTT.

This chain links TRBV6-1 with TRBJ1-6, with TRBD1 as a possible D gene (6 bases). The CDR3 is 12 residues long. Trimming removed 6 bases from V and 10 bases from J, with 10 bases in between. Germline-derived CDR1 and CDR2 are MNHNS and SASEGT. Here the CDR3 DNA reads TGTGCCAGCAGCGAGGGGGAGTCACCCCTCCACTTT. Translation: CASSEGESPLHF.

This chain uses TRBV29-1 with TRBJ2-7; maybe TRBD1 (6 bases). V lost 6 bases and J 1 base, leaving 19 bases between the germline ends. The CDR3 spans 15 residues. Germline lookup yields CDR1 SQVTM and CDR2 ANQGSEA. The CDR3 region has the DNA TGCAGCGTCTCCGCCCGGCAGGGGAAATCCTACGAGCAGTACTTC. Its protein is CSVSARQGKSYEQYF.

The chain is built from TRBV27 and TRBJ1-2, with 7 bases matching TRBD1. Trimming cost V 5 bases and J 1 base; bases outside gene matches: 13. The germline V gene encodes CDR1 MNHEY and CDR2 SMNVEV (reference sequence). The CDR3 has 17 amino acids. The CDR3 spells CASSPEGADLYNYGYTF. In DNA form, the CDR3 reads TGTGCCAGCAGTCCGGAGGGGGCGGACCTCTATAACTATGGCTACACCTTC.

By sample fraction, this clone is medium-sized (0.01 to 0.1%). V is TRBV4-1 and J is TRBJ1-1, with 7 bases that match TRBD1. The CDR3 is 16 residues long. Germline lookup yields CDR1 MGHRA and CDR2 YSYEKL. Germline trimming cut 1 base from V and 7 bases from J; bases unmatched to any gene: 12. For the CDR3, the DNA is TGCGCCAGCAGCCAAGCCCAACAGGGGAGCGGGTTTGAAGCTTTCTTT. Translated: CASSQAQQGSGFEAFF.

The chain recombines TRBV4-2 with TRBJ2-7, with D tentatively TRBD2 (6 bases). CDR3 size: 15 residues. The germline V and J ends were trimmed by 3 bases and 0 bases, with 12 bases remaining between them. Germline V CDR1 and CDR2: LGHNA, YNFKEQ. Written as DNA, the CDR3 is TGTGCCAGCAGCCATGCTGGGGGGAGCTCCTACGAGCAGTACTTC. Its protein is CASSHAGGSSYEQYF.

This clone was seen only a few times. The V call is TRBV6-4, the J call TRBJ2-1; 11 bases are shared with TRBD1. CDR3 size: 16 residues. Germline V lookup: CDR1 MRHNA, CDR2 SNTAGT. V lost 2 bases to trimming and J lost 5 bases; unmatched junction nucleotides: 5. The CDR3 spells CASSDLPGQGDNEQFF. For the CDR3, the DNA is TGTGCCAGCAGTGACCTCCCGGGACAGGGGGACAATGAGCAGTTCTTC.

The chain joins TRBV19 to TRBJ2-7; D perhaps matches TRBD2 (6 bases). The V gene's germline CDR1 is LNHDA and CDR2 SQIVND (reference sequence). The CDR3 is 14 amino acids. The V end was cut by 6 bases, the J end by 3 bases, with 15 bases between. The CDR3 sequence: CASSPGWGGYEQYF. The CDR3 nucleotides are TGTGCCAGTAGCCCGGGGTGGGGAGGCTACGAGCAGTACTTC.

The chain combines TRBV6-6 with TRBJ2-7, with TRBD2 matching over 9 bases. The length of the CDR3 is 15 residues. From germline, CDR1 is MNHNY and CDR2 SVGAGI (reference sequence). V dropped 2 bases and J dropped 2; count of bases not matched to a gene: 4. The CDR3 DNA reads TGTGCCAGCAGTTACGATGCTAGCGGGGCCTACGAGCAGTACTTC. Translation: CASSYDASGAYEQYF.

The chain is built from TRBV11-3 and TRBJ2-3; D is perhaps TRBD2 (6 bases). V was cut by 5 bases and J by 3 bases, with 9 bases left in between. CDR3 length: 13 residues. Looked up from germline, CDR1 is SGHNT and CDR2 is YENEEA. CDR3 coding DNA: TGTGCCAGCAGCCCCCGGGAGACAGATACGCAGTATTTT. As protein: CASSPRETDTQYF. Together with reference TRBV11-3 and TRBJ2-3, the CDR3 gives the full variable domain: EAGVVQSPRYKIIEKKQPVAFWCNPISGHNTLYWYLQNLGQGPELLIRYENEEAVDDSQLPKDRFSAERLKGVDSTLKIQPAELGDSAVYLCASSPRETDTQYFGPGTRLTVL.

The chain combines TRBV11-2 with TRBJ2-7; TRBD1 aligns across 10 bases. Germline CDR1 and CDR2: SGHAT and FQNNGV. The CDR3 loop spans 14 amino acids. The junction had 9 bases not matched to a gene; V was cut back by 4 bases and J by 9 bases. The CDR3 loop is CASSYTGTGEAQYF. The CDR3 DNA sequence: TGTGCCAGCAGCTACACCGGGACAGGGGAGGCGCAGTACTTC.

In the case of this clone: The DNA is left out, because the CDR3 cannot be placed on it with certainty; the CDR3 is given as TCRdb lists it. The J gene is TRBJ1-1, the V gene TRBV28. Germline V gene data show CDR1 as MDHEN and CDR2 as SYDVKM. The CDR3 region is 12 residues in length, termini included. This chain's CDR3 is CASSWGTGIGFF.

This chain joins TRBV19 and TRBJ2-7, with 11 bases that match TRBD2. The V gene end was trimmed by 5 bases and the J gene end by 5 bases; junction bases not matched to a gene: 8. Germline CDR1 and CDR2: LNHDA and SQIVND (reference sequence). This CDR3 comprises 15 residues. CDR3 nucleotides: TGTGCCAGTAGTTTTAGCGGGAGGGCCCTCCACGAGCAGTACTTC. As protein: CASSFSGRALHEQYF.

The chain is built from TRBV5-6 and TRBJ2-1, with D possibly TRBD2 on 7 matching bases. The germline V and J ends were trimmed by 5 bases and 4 bases, with 16 bases remaining between them. CDR1 is SGHDT and CDR2 is YYEEEE in the germline V gene. This CDR3 comprises 15 residues. The CDR3, as DNA: TGTGCCAGCAGTCTAGGGGGGGACTATTACAATGAGCAGTTCTTC. It codes for CASSLGGDYYNEQFF.

This rearrangement joins TRBV7-9 to TRBJ1-2; no definite D call. Germline-derived CDR1 and CDR2 are SEHNR and FQNEAQ (reference sequence). The CDR3 extends over 16 amino acids. V was pared by 5 bases and J by 4 bases, with 20 bases between. This CDR3 is CASSQEVNVDFYGYTF. As DNA, the CDR3 is TGTGCCAGCAGCCAAGAGGTTAACGTGGACTTCTATGGCTACACCTTC.

The rearrangement uses TRBV4-2 and TRBJ2-2; 8 bases match TRBD2. V dropped 4 bases and J dropped 7; count of bases not matched to a gene: 11. The CDR3 length is 16 residues. Germline V gene lookup returns CDR1 LGHNA and CDR2 YNFKEQ. In DNA form, the CDR3 reads TGTGCCAGCAGCCCGCGGACTAGCTCAGAAAGCGGGGAGCTGTTTTTT. This translates into CASSPRTSSESGELFF.

The rearrangement joins TRBV7-9 to TRBJ1-1, with D uncertain. V lost 10 bases and J lost 0, with 12 bases in between. The CDR3 runs 13 residues. Germline CDR1 SEHNR, CDR2 FQNEAQ (reference sequence). CDR3 amino acids: CATRRGMNTEAFF. DNA of the CDR3: TGTGCCACCCGCCGAGGGATGAACACTGAAGCTTTCTTT.

The chain joins TRBV30 to TRBJ1-5; D is possibly TRBD1 (5 bases). V was clipped by 1 base and J by 6 bases, with 10 bases between them. The germline V gene encodes CDR1 GTSNPN and CDR2 SVGIG (reference sequence). This CDR3 comprises 13 residues. The CDR3 reads CAWSAGGTQPQHF. The CDR3 bases are TGTGCCTGGAGTGCCGGGGGGACTCAGCCCCAGCATTTT.